This T cell receptor beta chain was recorded in a study of blood T cell repertoires in COVID-19. Looking at the study overall: T cells, B-cell-depleted T cells, or PBMCs supplied cDNA or gDNA.

V shed 0 bases and J shed 7 bases, with 15 bases lying between them. CDR3 size: 15 residues. Germline V gives CDR1 SGHAT, CDR2 FQNNGV. In the original processing: Amplification from reference gene primers served as the basis for estimated nucleated cell counts. The method was immunoSEQ multiplex PCR; TCRdb's version includes in-frame clones alone and lacks a portion of them. Clone size and the V and J calls come from that table; the DNA yielded D and trimming. The sample yields 63,000 or so clones, nearly 85% seen once. This clone has only one observation. The gene calls are TRBV11-2 and TRBJ1-2; D call uncertain. The specimen sequenced was peripheral blood. The TCR comes from a human donor in a cohort sampled during active COVID-19. The CDR3 reads CASSLDDLRIRGYTF. Written as DNA, the CDR3 is TGTGCCAGCAGCTTAGACGATCTCAGAATCCGTGGCTACACCTTC.